This T cell receptor delta chain was identified in a study of gamma-delta chains in newborns, infants, children. Study overall: Microbial exposure reportedly drives polyclonal innate γδ T cell expansion after birth.

This CDR3 region has 19 residues. Germline values: CDR1 GEAIGNYY, CDR2 EKD. This clone was seen a few times. At one boundary the junction diverges from the germline segment, which might be a read error. The same CDR3 is also encoded by other DNA sequences in this sample. TCRdb fed the reads to CATT. Here the sample spans over 3,000 delta-chain clones, around 1.4% being singletons. The chain links TRDV2 to TRDJ3; 12 bases match TRDD3. The clonotype was recovered from a child who was a newborn, infant or young child, either healthy, febrile or measles-vaccinated (not recorded which). Input material: blood. This CDR3 reads CACDTWGIRSSWDTRQMFF. CDR3 DNA sequence: TGTGCCTGTGATACCTGGGGGATACGCAGCTCCTGGGACACTCGACAGATGTTTTTC.